These T cell receptor beta chains were read from a single sample in a study of early T cells in non-severe SARS-CoV-2 infection. TCRdb re-called the 5' RACE reads through MiXCR, storing one row per CDR3 protein. The profile covers some 57,000 distinct CDR3 sequences, with roughly 13% appearing a single time and approximately 4.8% taken by the ten largest. Sequenced: whole blood. These receptors all stem from an adult who was a healthcare worker with PCR-confirmed SARS-CoV-2 infection or an uninfected control (not recorded which). Both conserved end residues are part of each CDR3. The D gene is left open where the match is weak. The size field is filled for only some rows; it gives once, few, many or a size class.

j_call | clone_size | cdr3_length | v_call | d_call | cdr3_aa | cdr3_nt
TRBJ2-5 | - | 12 | TRBV29-1 | TRBD2 | CIRGGGQETQYF | TGCATAAGGGGCGGGGGCCAAGAGACCCAGTACTTC
TRBJ2-3 | - | 15 | TRBV7-9 | - | CASSFGSGLSDTQYF | TGTGCCAGCAGCTTTGGCTCGGGGCTATCAGATACGCAGTATTTT
TRBJ2-7 | many | 14 | TRBV6-2/TRBV6-3 | - | CASSGGPIADEQYF | TGTGCCAGCAGTGGCGGGCCCATAGCAGACGAGCAGTACTTC
TRBJ1-6 | - | 15 | TRBV5-6 | - | CASSSGTPGRSPLHF | TGTGCCAGCAGCAGCGGGACTCCAGGCCGTTCACCCCTCCACTTT
TRBJ2-7 | - | 14 | TRBV2 | - | CASSEGTGTSEQYF | TGTGCCAGCAGTGAAGGGACAGGGACTAGCGAGCAGTACTTC
TRBJ2-7 | many | 13 | TRBV18 | - | CASSAGANYEQYF | TGTGCCAGCTCCGCCGGGGCAAACTACGAGCAGTACTTC
TRBJ1-5 | - | 14 | TRBV20-1 | - | CSAKFGPANQPQHF | TGCAGTGCTAAATTCGGGCCCGCCAATCAGCCCCAGCATTTT
TRBJ2-7 | many | 16 | TRBV6-6 | TRBD2 | CASTPGGLAGHYEQYF | TGTGCCAGCACCCCAGGGGGACTAGCGGGACACTACGAGCAGTACTTC
TRBJ2-7 | medium-sized | 13 | TRBV6-5 | - | CASSAGLRGEQYF | TGTGCCAGCAGTGCCGGCCTGAGGGGCGAGCAGTACTTC
TRBJ2-5 | medium-sized | 14 | TRBV20-1 | - | CSARLGGNQETQYF | TGCAGTGCTAGACTCGGCGGGAACCAAGAGACCCAGTACTTC
TRBJ2-3 | many | 13 | TRBV6-1 | - | CASSERRGDTQYF | TGTGCCAGCAGTGAGAGACGAGGGGATACGCAGTATTTT
TRBJ1-3 | few | 11 | TRBV20-1 | - | CSARDGETIYF | TGCAGTGCTAGAGATGGGGAAACCATATATTTT
TRBJ2-3 | few | 16 | TRBV3-1 | - | CASSQDHGGQGMSQYF | TGTGCCAGCAGCCAAGATCACGGTGGACAAGGGATGTCGCAGTATTTT
TRBJ2-2 | many | 13 | TRBV3-1 | - | CASSQRVSGELFF | TGTGCCAGCAGCCAAAGGGTTTCTGGGGAGCTGTTTTTT
TRBJ2-7 | few | 15 | TRBV11-2 | - | CASSLPSDPGYEQYF | TGTGCCAGCAGCTTACCCTCGGACCCGGGCTACGAGCAGTACTTC
TRBJ1-5 | many | 16 | TRBV7-8 | TRBD1 | CASSLSRDRDYQPQHF | TGTGCCAGCAGCCTTTCCCGGGACAGGGACTATCAGCCCCAGCATTTT
TRBJ2-1 | - | 15 | TRBV6-5 | TRBD1 | CASSYSGTDYNEQFF | TGTGCCAGCAGTTACTCCGGGACAGACTACAATGAGCAGTTCTTC
TRBJ2-5 | few | 13 | TRBV11-1 | - | CATAGTSTETQYF | TGTGCCACGGCCGGGACATCTACAGAGACCCAGTACTTC
TRBJ2-3 | few | 16 | TRBV4-1 | - | CASSQDPAGPTDTQYF | TGCGCCAGCAGCCAAGACCCGGCAGGGCCCACAGATACGCAGTATTTT
TRBJ2-7 | - | 13 | TRBV18 | - | CASSPRDSYEQYF | TGTGCCAGCTCACCGCGGGACTCCTACGAGCAGTACTTC
TRBJ1-1 | few | 14 | TRBV10-2 | - | CASSGAGRNTEAFF | TGCGCCAGCAGTGGGGCAGGGAGAAACACTGAAGCTTTCTTT
TRBJ1-3 | - | 16 | TRBV7-2 | - | CASSFWGGLSGNTIYF | TGTGCCAGCAGCTTTTGGGGGGGCCTCTCTGGAAACACCATATATTTT
TRBJ2-7 | few | 15 | TRBV28 | - | CASSSPLGGAGEQYF | TGTGCCAGCAGTTCCCCGCTTGGGGGTGCGGGAGAGCAGTACTTC
TRBJ2-5 | - | 13 | TRBV11-2 | - | CASSLGRVETQYF | TGTGCCAGCAGCTTAGGAAGGGTAGAGACCCAGTACTTC
TRBJ2-5 | many | 15 | TRBV27 | - | CASSKGLVARETQYF | TGTGCCAGCAGTAAAGGGTTGGTAGCGAGGGAGACCCAGTACTTC
TRBJ2-5 | few | 15 | TRBV7-8 | TRBD2 | CASRPLAGADETQYF | TGTGCCAGCAGACCATTAGCGGGAGCGGATGAGACCCAGTACTTC
TRBJ2-3 | - | 19 | TRBV28 | TRBD1 | CASSLWYRGLSKSTDTQYF | TGTGCCAGCAGTTTATGGTACAGGGGGCTAAGTAAAAGCACAGATACGCAGTATTTT
TRBJ2-2 | - | 14 | TRBV19 | - | CASSPQRHTGELFF | TGTGCCAGTAGTCCCCAGCGCCACACCGGGGAGCTGTTTTTT
TRBJ2-7 | - | 15 | TRBV18 | TRBD1 | CASSIGTVTSYEQYF | TGTGCCAGCTCAATCGGGACAGTCACCTCCTACGAGCAGTACTTC
TRBJ2-4 | - | 16 | TRBV7-2 | - | CASSSPLAIAKNIQYF | TGTGCCAGCAGCTCCCCTTTGGCTATAGCCAAAAACATTCAGTACTTC
TRBJ2-7 | few | 14 | TRBV7-9 | - | CASSLDLAAYEQYF | TGTGCCAGCAGCTTAGATCTGGCAGCCTACGAGCAGTACTTC
TRBJ1-2 | many | 14 | TRBV28 | - | CASAGQPINYGYTF | TGTGCCAGCGCAGGCCAACCAATAAACTATGGCTACACCTTC
TRBJ2-7 | few | 14 | TRBV7-9 | - | CASSLRKSSYEQYF | TGTGCCAGCAGCCTACGGAAATCCTCCTACGAGCAGTACTTC
TRBJ1-4 | - | 18 | TRBV29-1 | TRBD1 | CSVEDLSRRGTGHEKLFF | TGCAGCGTTGAAGATCTGTCGAGGCGGGGGACAGGTCACGAAAAACTGTTTTTT
TRBJ2-1 | - | 15 | TRBV7-2 | - | CASSPRRESYNEQFF | TGTGCCAGCAGCCCACGTCGGGAATCCTACAATGAGCAGTTCTTC
TRBJ1-4 | medium-sized | 15 | TRBV7-2 | - | CASSLGRATNEKLFF | TGTGCCAGCAGCTTGGGTAGAGCCACTAATGAAAAACTGTTTTTT
TRBJ2-2 | - | 18 | TRBV6-2/TRBV6-3 | TRBD2 | CASRGNWLAEGDTGELFF | TGTGCCAGCAGGGGGAACTGGCTAGCGGAGGGAGACACCGGGGAGCTGTTTTTT
TRBJ2-5 | few | 14 | TRBV20-1 | TRBD1 | CSALLGTAQETQYF | TGCAGTGCCCTCCTCGGGACAGCCCAAGAGACCCAGTACTTC
TRBJ2-1 | - | 18 | TRBV11-2 | TRBD2 | CASSRSSGRAPLLNEQFF | TGTGCCAGCAGCCGGTCCAGCGGGAGGGCCCCCTTATTAAATGAGCAGTTCTTC
TRBJ2-7 | - | 14 | TRBV28 | - | CATTRTANPYEQYF | TGTGCCACCACAAGGACTGCCAATCCCTACGAGCAGTACTTC
TRBJ2-1 | few | 13 | TRBV19 | - | CASSIYLAREQFF | TGTGCCAGTAGTATTTATCTAGCGAGAGAGCAGTTCTTC
TRBJ2-7 | many | 14 | TRBV11-2 | - | CASSLVAGPGEQYF | TGTGCCAGCAGCTTAGTTGCCGGGCCTGGCGAGCAGTACTTC
TRBJ1-6 | many | 16 | TRBV20-1 | - | CSARDLRTPLNSPLHF | TGCAGTGCTAGAGATCTGAGAACCCCACTAAATTCACCCCTCCACTTT
TRBJ1-1 | - | 14 | TRBV10-3 | - | CAIKSGPGGTEAFF | TGTGCCATCAAAAGTGGCCCGGGGGGCACTGAAGCTTTCTTT
TRBJ2-6 | - | 14 | TRBV5-1 | - | CASALGAGANVLTF | TGCGCCAGCGCTTTGGGGGCTGGGGCCAACGTCCTGACTTTC
TRBJ2-3 | - | 15 | TRBV4-1 | - | CASSQDRGLSDTQYF | TGCGCCAGCAGCCAAGATAGGGGACTTTCAGATACGCAGTATTTT
TRBJ2-5 | many | 14 | TRBV7-6 | TRBD2 | CASSHRLAGETQYF | TGTGCCAGCAGCCACCGACTAGCGGGGGAGACCCAGTACTTC
TRBJ1-2 | many | 13 | TRBV12-5 | - | CASGFGGLGGYTF | TGTGCTAGTGGTTTTGGGGGGTTGGGAGGCTACACCTTC
TRBJ2-3 | few | 16 | TRBV5-8 | TRBD1 | CASSSRQGGGTDTQYF | TGTGCCAGCAGCTCCCGACAGGGCGGAGGCACAGATACGCAGTATTTT
TRBJ2-1 | many | 17 | TRBV4-3 | TRBD2 | CASSQDDLAGGYNEQFF | TGCGCCAGCAGCCAAGATGACTTAGCGGGGGGGTACAATGAGCAGTTCTTC
TRBJ2-1 | - | 14 | TRBV7-2 | - | CASSLAGTYNEQFF | TGTGCCAGCAGCTTAGCGGGTACCTACAATGAGCAGTTCTTC
TRBJ1-5 | - | 15 | TRBV6-5 | TRBD1 | CASSNTGVRNQPQHF | TGTGCCAGCAGTAACACAGGGGTTCGGAATCAGCCCCAGCATTTT